Below, 11 T cell receptor beta chains from the same sample are listed, as sequenced in a study of T cell clonality in common variable immunodeficiency. Sequencing was performed with immunoSEQ multiplex PCR; in TCRdb, only in-frame clones are kept and a portion is missing. This repertoire holds about 42,000 clones, and none appear only once. The sequenced sample consisted of peripheral blood mononuclear cells. Receptor source: a person aged 18 to 75 in good health.

This clone has at least ten counts. The CDR3 extends 3 residues past the end of the read, so its final part is completed from the germline J gene. The chain employs TRBV20-1 and TRBJ2-2, with D possibly being TRBD2 (6 bases). This CDR3 contains 15 residues. The V end was cut by 5 bases, the J end by 4 bases, with 17 bases between. Looked up from germline, CDR1 is DFQATT and CDR2 is SNEGSKA (reference sequence). The part of the CDR3 DNA that was read is TGCAGTGCTCCAGGGAGGTCTGGTGGCACCGGGGAG. Its translation: CSAPGRSGGTGE. The complete CDR3 reads CSAPGRSGGTGELFF.

This clone was observed at least ten times. Sequencing ends 3 residues short of the CDR3 end; the germline J gene provides the rest. This sequence joins TRBV19 and TRBJ2-2, with D possibly matching TRBD1 (7 bases). There are 15 residues in the CDR3. Germline CDR1 reads LNHDA; CDR2 reads SQIVND (reference sequence). V gave up 6 bases and J gave up 2 bases, with 13 bases separating them. The part of the CDR3 DNA that was read is TGTGCCAGTAGGCGGGGACAGTTAAACACCGGGGAG. It is translated as CASRRGQLNTGE. The CDR3 reads in full as CASRRGQLNTGELFF.

This clone was counted at least ten times. The read falls 3 residues short of the CDR3 end, and the missing part is taken from the germline J gene. The rearrangement joins TRBV20-1 to TRBJ2-7, with 7 positions matching TRBD2. The CDR3 covers 12 residues. In germline, CDR1 is DFQATT, CDR2 SNEGSKA (reference sequence). Trimming took 6 bases from V and 6 from J; bases not matched to a gene: 8. CDR3 residues: CSATSPGGEQYF. The part of the CDR3 DNA that was read is TGCAGTGCGACTAGCCCCGGAGGCGAG.

This clone was counted only a few times. The read halts 3 residues ahead of the CDR3 end, with the missing end drawn from the germline J gene. The J gene is TRBJ2-7, the V gene TRBV11-3; 8 bases are a match to TRBD1. V lost 5 bases to trimming and J lost 6 bases; unmatched junction nucleotides: 6. Germline V gene sequence: CDR1 SGHNT, CDR2 YENEEA. The CDR3 contains 13 residues. The CDR3 bases that were read are TGTGCCAGCAGCCTTGGGACAGGCCTCGAG. Protein product: CASSLGTGLE. The entire CDR3 sequence reads CASSLGTGLEQYF.

This clone occurred a few times. Coverage ceases 3 residues before the CDR3 finishes, and the germline J gene fills in the end. The chain combines TRBV2 with TRBJ1-6; D remains unclear. The CDR3 consists of 12 residues. Germline assignment: CDR1 SNHLY and CDR2 FYNNEI. Partial CDR3 DNA: TGTGCCAGCAGTGACGGTCTAAGCCCC. Its protein product is CASSDGLSP. The full-length CDR3 reads as CASSDGLSPLHF.

In its sample, this clone was seen a few times. The read terminates 3 residues before the CDR3 end, so the remaining end is supplied by the germline J gene. The chain joins TRBV7-3 to TRBJ1-2; 9 nucleotides agree with TRBD1. Germline V gene sequence: CDR1 SGHTA, CDR2 FQGTGA. The CDR3 runs to 15 residues. CDR3 residues: CASSFAGQGTYDYTF. CDR3 DNA (partial): TGTGCCAGCAGCTTCGCGGGACAGGGCACCTACGAC.

This clone showed up many times. The read ends 3 residues early relative to the CDR3; the germline J gene fills the gap. The chain couples TRBV19 to TRBJ1-2; TRBD1 matches 12 bases. This CDR3 has 15 amino acids. The germline V gene has CDR1 LNHDA and CDR2 SQIVND (reference sequence). CDR3 DNA, as far as it was read: TGTGCCAGTAGTACCCTAGGGACAGGGGGCGACGGC. Translating it yields CASSTLGTGGDG. The whole CDR3 sequence is CASSTLGTGGDGYTF.

This clone was detected many times. The sequence runs out 3 residues before the end of the CDR3; the remainder is reconstructed from the germline J gene. This chain joins TRBV4-1 and TRBJ2-7; D ambiguous. CDR1 MGHRA and CDR2 YSYEKL come from the germline V gene. The CDR3 runs 15 residues. Trimming removed 4 bases at V and 3 bases at J, with 16 bases between. Incomplete CDR3 DNA: TGCGCCAGCAGCCCGTTAATAGTACCTATCTACGAG. Translated: CASSPLIVPIYE. The complete CDR3 reads CASSPLIVPIYEQYF.

This clone occurred many times. The CDR3 end is not reached by the read, which stops 3 residues before it; the germline J gene fills it in. J is TRBJ2-3 and V is TRBV7-6; a weak D match, TRBD1 (5 bases). Germline CDR1 SGHVS, CDR2 FNYEAQ. Trimming pared 5 bases from V and 4 bases from J, leaving 13 bases between. This CDR3 is 14 amino acids long. CDR3 region: CASSLALGADTQYF. Partial CDR3 DNA: TGTGCCAGCAGCCTCGCCCTAGGGGCAGATACG.

This clone appeared many times. The read gets to within 3 residues of the CDR3 end, and the germline J gene fills in the rest. The chain has TRBV15 and TRBJ2-1; 8 nucleotides line up with TRBD2. The V gene end was trimmed by 0 bases and the J gene end by 4 bases; junction bases not matched to a gene: 14. The CDR3 consists of 19 residues. Germline V gene lookup returns CDR1 LNHNV and CDR2 YYDKDF (reference sequence). CDR3 DNA, as far as it was read: TGTGCCACCAGCAGAGACCGGCAGGGCTTTAGCGGGATATACAATGAG. Residues: CATSRDRQGFSGIYNE. The entire CDR3 reads CATSRDRQGFSGIYNEQFF.

This clone occurred many times. Coverage ceases 3 residues before the CDR3 finishes, and the germline J gene fills in the end. The genes are TRBV12-3 or TRBV12-4 and TRBJ2-1, with 7 bases fitting TRBD2. V lost 8 bases and J lost 3; bases outside the gene matches: 7. This CDR3 is built from 14 residues. The CDR3 bases that were read are TGTGCCAGCCTTAGAGCGGGAAGCTACAATGAG. Protein: CASLRAGSYNE. The full CDR3 protein is CASLRAGSYNEQFF.